Below are 26 T cell receptor beta chains sequenced from a single sample in a study of shared clonotypes between healthy human individuals. Method: immunoSEQ multiplex PCR; TCRdb's copy keeps in-frame clones and lacks some. The sample includes roughly 1 million clones, about 80% of them seen just once. The sequencing sample was made of memory CD4+ T cells from PBMCs. Subset of the sample: CD45RA-negative fraction. These TCRs come from a man aged 18 to 35 in good health. Some clones in this sample may be carry-over from other donors' samples.

This clone came up a few times. Since the CDR3 does not end with the conserved phenylalanine or tryptophan, this likely comes from a read error. This chain connects TRBV30 to TRBJ1-1; D is perhaps TRBD1 (6 bases). V was clipped by 3 bases and J by 7 bases, with 12 bases between them. Germline V gives CDR1 GTSNPN, CDR2 SVGIG (reference sequence). The CDR3 has 12 amino acids. CDR3 sequence reads: CAWSVGGLEAFL. The CDR3, as DNA: TGTGCCTGGAGCGTCGGGGGCCTTGAAGCTTTCCTT.

V usage is TRBV6-6 and J usage is TRBJ1-1; D possibly corresponds to TRBD1 (6 bases). Per germline, CDR1 MNHNY and CDR2 SVGAGI (reference sequence). The CDR3 has 14 amino acids. Trimming removed 7 bases from V and 4 bases from J, with 16 bases in between. The CDR3 coding sequence is TGTGCCAGCACCCCGCAAGGGGGGGTCACTGAAGCTTTCTTT. The encoded protein is CASTPQGGVTEAFF.

This chain links TRBV18 with TRBJ2-2; 10 positions match TRBD1. The germline V gene has CDR1 KGHSH and CDR2 LQKENI. The CDR3 is made up of 17 amino acids. The V and J ends lost 0 bases and 6 bases, in that order; junction bases with no gene match: 7. The CDR3 here is CASSPPRQGARAGELFF. Here the CDR3 DNA reads TGTGCCAGCTCACCACCCAGACAGGGGGCGAGGGCCGGGGAGCTGTTTTTT.

This clone came up many times. Other DNA variants within this sample encode the same CDR3. The gene calls are TRBV6-6 and TRBJ2-7, with TRBD1 identical over 9 bases. Germline V gene lookup returns CDR1 MNHNY and CDR2 SVGAGI (reference sequence). Losses at the gene ends were 6 bases for V and 4 bases for J; bases not matched to a gene: 10. The CDR3 is made up of 15 amino acids. The CDR3 protein is CASSPGTGRGYEQYF. CDR3 in DNA: TGTGCCAGCAGCCCCGGGACAGGGCGAGGGTACGAGCAGTACTTC.

The chain has TRBV2 and TRBJ1-3, with 7 positions matching TRBD1. Germline trimming cut 4 bases from V and 1 base from J; bases unmatched to any gene: 4. CDR1 is SNHLY and CDR2 is FYNNEI in the germline V gene. This CDR3 has 15 residues. The CDR3, as DNA: TGTGCCAGCAGTGGACAGGGTTTTTCTGGAAACACCATATATTTT. It codes for CASSGQGFSGNTIYF.

The chain couples TRBV28 to TRBJ2-1; D gene uncertain. The CDR3 totals 14 residues. The germline V gene encodes CDR1 MDHEN and CDR2 SYDVKM. V was clipped by 7 bases and J by 2 bases, with 12 bases between them. CDR3: CASTKAPTYNEQFF. CDR3 bases: TGTGCCAGCACCAAAGCCCCCACCTACAATGAGCAGTTCTTC.

This rearrangement joins TRBV30 to TRBJ2-2; 7 bases are shared with TRBD2. This CDR3 has 20 amino acids. Trimming removed 0 bases from V and 1 base from J; junction bases left unmatched: 17. In germline, CDR1 is GTSNPN, CDR2 SVGIG (reference sequence). CDR3 nucleotide sequence: TGTGCCTGGAGTGTACACAATCGGGGCGGGAGAGTCGGGAACACCGGGGAGCTGTTTTTT. This translates into CAWSVHNRGGRVGNTGELFF.

The J gene is TRBJ2-3, the V gene TRBV13; 16 nucleotides align to TRBD2. CDR1 and CDR2 from the germline V gene are PRHDT and FYEKMQ (reference sequence). After removal of 1 base from V and 5 bases from J, the junction contained 15 bases not matched to a gene. The CDR3 extends over 21 amino acids. The CDR3 bases are TGTGCCAGCAGCTTAGTAATCTATCCGGGACTAGCGGGAGGGCCGGTAGATACGCAGTATTTT. Translated, it gives CASSLVIYPGLAGGPVDTQYF.

The chain links TRBV4-1 to TRBJ2-3; D possibly corresponds to TRBD1 (5 bases). CDR1 is MGHRA and CDR2 is YSYEKL in the germline V gene. The germline V and J ends were trimmed by 10 bases and 0 bases, with 17 bases remaining between them. CDR3 size: 15 residues. CDR3 protein: CATSGKDTSTDTQYF. The CDR3 DNA is TGCGCCACCAGTGGGAAGGACACTAGCACAGATACGCAGTATTTT.

The genes are TRBV6-5 and TRBJ1-3; D remains ambiguous. Trimming cost V 4 bases and J 0 bases, with 10 bases left between them. The CDR3 is 15 residues long. The germline gives CDR1 MNHEY, CDR2 SVGAGI. The CDR3 DNA follows: TGTGCCAGCAGTTCCCTCCCTGGCTCTGGAAACACCATATATTTT. Translating it yields CASSSLPGSGNTIYF.

This sequence joins TRBV11-2 and TRBJ1-3; 7 nucleotides match TRBD1. CDR3 size: 16 residues. From germline, CDR1 is SGHAT and CDR2 FQNNGV. The junction had 5 bases not matched to a gene; V was cut back by 2 bases and J by 1 base. In DNA form, the CDR3 reads TGTGCCAGCAGCTTAATGCCGACAGGGTCTGGAAACACCATATATTTT. This sequence encodes CASSLMPTGSGNTIYF.

The J gene is TRBJ1-3, the V gene TRBV5-1; 10 bases fit TRBD1. Trimming removed 0 bases from V and 2 bases from J; junction bases left unmatched: 2. Germline V gives CDR1 SGHRS, CDR2 YFSETQ. There are 16 residues in the CDR3. For the CDR3, the DNA is TGCGCCAGCAGCTTGGCCGGGACAGGGGCTGGAAACACCATATATTTT. This codes for CASSLAGTGAGNTIYF.

This clone was seen only once. The chain joins TRBV4-1 to TRBJ2-1; TRBD1 matches 8 bases. This CDR3 has 15 residues. Germline V CDR1 and CDR2: MGHRA, YSYEKL. J was trimmed by 0 bases and V by 3 bases; bases with no gene match: 1. The CDR3 DNA is TGCGCCAGCAGCCAGACAGGGGTCTCCTACAATGAGCAGTTCTTC. Translated: CASSQTGVSYNEQFF.

As to this clone: A read error is possible here, since a much larger clone lies one base away. In the same sample, other DNA sequences code for this CDR3. The rearrangement uses TRBV6-1 and TRBJ2-6; D not certain. This CDR3 comprises 13 residues. V lost 6 bases to trimming and J lost 0 bases, with 3 bases between them. The germline V gene has CDR1 MNHNS and CDR2 SASEGT. This chain's CDR3 is CASRPSGANVLTF. The CDR3 DNA reads TGTGCCAGCAGGCCCTCTGGGGCCAACGTCCTGACTTTC.

The CDR3 region has the DNA TGTGCCAGCAGTGAGCCAGGTTTTAACTATGGCTACACCTTC. Translation: CASSEPGFNYGYTF. The chain combines TRBV2 with TRBJ1-2; D gene unclear. In germline, CDR1 is SNHLY, CDR2 FYNNEI. The CDR3 length is 14 residues. V shed 3 bases and J shed 1 base, with 9 bases lying between them.

This clone has a handful of counts. Other nucleotide sequences in the sample specify the same CDR3. The V gene is TRBV5-1, the J gene TRBJ2-2; TRBD2 agrees at 9 bases. The germline V gene encodes CDR1 SGHRS and CDR2 YFSETQ. The CDR3 consists of 15 residues. Trimming removed 1 base from V and 2 bases from J; junction bases left unmatched: 0. CDR3 amino acids: CASSLLAGNTGELFF. CDR3 in DNA: TGCGCCAGCAGCTTGCTAGCGGGAAACACCGGGGAGCTGTTTTTT.

V gene TRBV7-3 combines with J gene TRBJ2-1; D possibly corresponds to TRBD2 (5 bases). The CDR3 extends over 18 amino acids. V dropped 0 bases and J dropped 3 bases, with 18 bases sitting between them. The germline CDR1 and CDR2 sequences are SGHTA and FQGTGA. In nucleotides, the CDR3 is TGTGCCAGCAGCTTAACTCGGGCCGACTACGACCACTACAATGAGCAGTTCTTC. Translating it yields CASSLTRADYDHYNEQFF. The whole variable domain, remainder taken from reference TRBV7-3 and TRBJ2-1, is GAGVSQTPSNKVTEKGKYVELRCDPISGHTALYWYRQSLGQGPEFLIYFQGTGAADDSGLPNDRFFAVRPEGSVSTLKIQRTERGDSAVYLCASSLTRADYDHYNEQFFGPGTRLTVL.

The chain carries TRBV18 and TRBJ2-5; D gene unclear. Per germline, CDR1 KGHSH and CDR2 LQKENI. The CDR3 is made up of 14 amino acids. V lost 2 bases and J lost 2, with 9 bases in between. The CDR3 is CASSPARTQETQYF. CDR3 in DNA: TGTGCCAGCTCACCAGCTCGGACGCAAGAGACCCAGTACTTC.

This clone was observed at least ten times. The rearrangement links TRBV6-6 to TRBJ2-7; TRBD2 aligns across 8 bases. The CDR3 runs to 16 residues. V dropped 5 bases and J dropped 3; count of bases not matched to a gene: 12. Per germline, CDR1 MNHNY and CDR2 SVGAGI (reference sequence). As DNA, the CDR3 is TGTGCCAGCAGTAAAAGCGGGCGCGGGGGGAACTACGAGCAGTACTTC. Translated: CASSKSGRGGNYEQYF.

This clone was observed a few times. This chain uses TRBV9 with TRBJ2-2; D is unclear. The CDR3 length is 15 residues. V lost 4 bases and J lost 0, with 10 bases in between. Per germline, CDR1 SGDLS and CDR2 YYNGEE. CDR3 DNA: TGTGCCAGCAGCCAGAGAGTCCCGAACACCGGGGAGCTGTTTTTT. As protein: CASSQRVPNTGELFF.

The CDR3 protein is CASSQDRTKGTEQFF. In DNA form, the CDR3 reads TGTGCCAGCAGCCAAGATCGGACGAAGGGGACGGAGCAGTTCTTC. The chain links TRBV4-2 to TRBJ2-1; D assignment may be TRBD1 or TRBD2 (5 bases each). From germline, CDR1 is LGHNA and CDR2 YNFKEQ. The V and J ends lost 0 bases and 10 bases respectively, with 16 bases between them. CDR3 length equals 15 residues.

The J gene is TRBJ2-2, the V gene TRBV2; D is undetermined. Between the trimmed V and J ends, which lost 2 bases and 5 bases, there was a span of 9 bases. This CDR3 is built from 14 residues. CDR1 SNHLY and CDR2 FYNNEI come from the germline V gene. CDR3 amino acids: CASSEILSTGELFF. In DNA form, the CDR3 reads TGTGCCAGCAGTGAAATACTAAGTACCGGGGAGCTGTTTTTT.

The J gene is TRBJ2-7, the V gene TRBV14; 15 nucleotides line up with TRBD2. This CDR3 region has 16 residues. Trimming took 4 bases from V and 3 from J; bases not matched to a gene: 4. The germline V gene has CDR1 SGHDN and CDR2 FVKESK. In DNA, the CDR3 is TGTGCCAGCAGCCGAGGGACTAGCGGGAGGAACTACGAGCAGTACTTC. Amino acid sequence: CASSRGTSGRNYEQYF.

This clone has just a few counts. The chain employs TRBV7-3 and TRBJ2-2, with D unresolved. This CDR3 region has 14 residues. CDR1 and CDR2 (germline): SGHTA, FQGTGA. The ends were cut back, 2 bases at V and 1 base at J, with 5 bases in the middle. CDR3 nucleotide sequence: TGTGCCAGCAGCTTAGCACAGAACACCGGGGAGCTGTTTTTT. The encoded protein is CASSLAQNTGELFF.

J is TRBJ2-3 and V is TRBV2; TRBD1 is a possible D gene (6 bases). The CDR3 covers 13 residues. V lost 3 bases and J 10 bases, leaving 14 bases between the germline ends. Germline loops: CDR1 SNHLY, CDR2 FYNNEI. This CDR3 is CASSDPPQGAQYF. CDR3 sequence (DNA): TGTGCCAGCAGTGACCCGCCACAGGGTGCGCAGTATTTT.

This chain links TRBV6-1 with TRBJ2-2; D is perhaps TRBD1 or TRBD2 (5 bases each). The V gene lost 6 bases and the J gene lost 2 bases, with 10 bases spanning the gap. Germline values: CDR1 MNHNS, CDR2 SASEGT. The CDR3 has 14 residues. The CDR3 DNA sequence: TGTGCCAGCAGCCGGGACCCAAACACCGGGGAGCTGTTTTTT. This codes for CASSRDPNTGELFF.